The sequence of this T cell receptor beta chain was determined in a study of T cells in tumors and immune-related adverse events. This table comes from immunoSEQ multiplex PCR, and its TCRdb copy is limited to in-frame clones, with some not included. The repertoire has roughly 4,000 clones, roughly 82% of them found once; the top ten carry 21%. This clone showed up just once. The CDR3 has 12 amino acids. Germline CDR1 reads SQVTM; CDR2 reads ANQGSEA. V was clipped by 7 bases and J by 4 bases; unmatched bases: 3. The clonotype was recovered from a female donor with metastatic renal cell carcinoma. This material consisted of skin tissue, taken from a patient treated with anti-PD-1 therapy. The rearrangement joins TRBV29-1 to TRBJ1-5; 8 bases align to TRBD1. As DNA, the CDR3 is TGCAGCGCCGGGACAGGAAATCAGCCCCAGCATTTT. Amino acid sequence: CSAGTGNQPQHF.